The 27 T cell receptor beta chains below all came from one sample that was sequenced in a study of blood T cell repertoires in COVID-19. Measured with immunoSEQ multiplex PCR; TCRdb has only the in-frame clones, and not every one. The sample lists roughly 170,000 clones; more than 75% were seen once. What was sequenced was peripheral blood. The receptors shown here come from a woman in her forties or fifties with COVID-19, enrolled during active disease.

The rearrangement links TRBV6-5 to TRBJ1-4; D possibly corresponds to TRBD1 (6 bases). CDR3 length: 14 amino acids. V was cut by 6 bases and J by 4 bases, with 12 bases left in between. Germline V gives CDR1 MNHEY, CDR2 SVGAGI. CDR3 region: CASSPRTDNEKLFF. CDR3 nucleotides: TGTGCCAGCAGCCCACGGACAGATAATGAAAAACTGTTTTTT.

The chain is built from TRBV7-8 and TRBJ1-2, with TRBD1 matching 10 bases. Trimming cost V 5 bases and J 4 bases; bases outside gene matches: 7. The CDR3 runs to 15 residues. Germline loops: CDR1 SGHVS, CDR2 FQNEAQ. CDR3 protein: CASSPGDRGLYGYTF. The DNA of the CDR3 is TGTGCCAGCAGCCCGGGGGACAGGGGCCTCTATGGCTACACCTTC.

The chain joins TRBV2 to TRBJ1-5, with D possibly matching TRBD1 (5 bases). Trimming shortened V by 6 bases and J by 2 bases, and 8 bases separated the two germline ends. CDR1 is SNHLY and CDR2 is FYNNEI in the germline V gene. The CDR3 runs 13 residues. DNA of the CDR3: TGTGCCAGCAGGGGCAGGGGCAATCAGCCCCAGCATTTT. Amino acids: CASRGRGNQPQHF. Full variable domain (missing parts from reference TRBV2 and TRBJ1-5): EPEVTQTPSHQVTQMGQEVILRCVPISNHLYFYWYRQILGQKVEFLVSFYNNEISEKSEIFDDQFSVERPDGSNFTLKIRSTKLEDSAMYFCASRGRGNQPQHFGDGTRLSIL.

In this sample, this clone turned up once. CDR3 bases: TGTGCCAGCAGCTTAGGGATTGACAGGGTAGCTTTCTTT. Amino acids: CASSLGIDRVAFF. V is TRBV11-2 and J is TRBJ1-1; TRBD1 matches at 7 bases. The CDR3 is 13 residues long. Germline V gene sequence: CDR1 SGHAT, CDR2 FQNNGV. V lost 1 base to trimming and J lost 10 bases; unmatched junction nucleotides: 6.

The chain employs TRBV10-3 and TRBJ1-4; TRBD1 is a possible D gene (6 bases). The CDR3 consists of 11 residues. Trimming removed 5 bases from V and 8 bases from J, with 6 bases in between. Per germline, CDR1 ENHRY and CDR2 SYGVKD. The CDR3 reads CAISTGEKLFF. The CDR3 DNA is TGTGCCATCAGTACAGGGGAAAAACTGTTTTTT.

The chain joins TRBV27 to TRBJ2-1, with D possibly being TRBD1 (5 bases). The CDR3 runs to 13 residues. Between the trimmed V and J ends, which lost 6 bases and 4 bases, there was a span of 10 bases. From germline, CDR1 is MNHEY and CDR2 SMNVEV (reference sequence). CDR3 nucleotides: TGTGCCAGCAGACCGGACATATACAATGAGCAGTTCTTC. It encodes CASRPDIYNEQFF.

V and J are TRBV27 and TRBJ2-2, with TRBD1 matching over 10 bases. The CDR3 covers 16 residues. J lost 7 bases, V lost 4 bases, and 9 bases had no gene match. Germline CDR1 reads MNHEY; CDR2 reads SMNVEV (reference sequence). The CDR3: CASSSYGQGESGELFF. Here the CDR3 DNA reads TGTGCCAGCAGTTCATATGGACAGGGGGAAAGCGGGGAGCTGTTTTTT.

This clone was found a few times. This chain links TRBV29-1 with TRBJ1-2, with D unresolved. There are 11 residues in the CDR3. Trimming stripped 0 bases from V and 7 bases from J, with 6 bases between. Per germline, CDR1 SQVTM and CDR2 ANQGSEA. CDR3 loop: CSVEDLGGYTF. CDR3 sequence (DNA): TGCAGCGTTGAAGATCTAGGTGGCTACACCTTC.

This chain connects TRBV6-5 to TRBJ1-1; D perhaps matches TRBD1 (6 bases). CDR3 length: 15 amino acids. V lost 0 bases, J lost 5 bases, and 13 bases lay in between. Germline V gives CDR1 MNHEY, CDR2 SVGAGI. CDR3 sequence (DNA): TGTGCCAGCAGTTACTCGGGGGGGCAGCGGACTGAAGCTTTCTTT. Its protein is CASSYSGGQRTEAFF.

The rearrangement uses TRBV5-6 and TRBJ2-1; a weak D match, TRBD2 (6 bases). The germline V and J ends were trimmed by 0 bases and 7 bases, with 8 bases remaining between them. The CDR3 runs 13 residues. Germline CDR1 reads SGHDT; CDR2 reads YYEEEE. DNA of the CDR3: TGTGCCAGCAGCTTGGCGGGGGATAATGAGCAGTTCTTC. Protein sequence: CASSLAGDNEQFF.

The J gene is TRBJ1-6, the V gene TRBV30, with 9 bases fitting TRBD1. Germline V gene sequence: CDR1 GTSNPN, CDR2 SVGIG (reference sequence). With 3 bases clipped from V and 13 bases from J, the junction kept 10 bases outside the gene matches. The CDR3 is 14 residues long. The CDR3 sequence: CAWRADRGGSPLHF. The CDR3 DNA sequence: TGTGCCTGGAGAGCGGACAGGGGAGGGTCCCCCCTCCACTTT.

V usage is TRBV3-1 (or the pseudogene TRBV3-2) and J usage is TRBJ2-6, with D possibly matching TRBD1 (6 bases). V dropped 3 bases and J dropped 0 bases, with 9 bases sitting between them. CDR1 is LGHDT, CDR2 YNNKEL, per germline (reference sequence). The CDR3 loop spans 16 amino acids. The CDR3 DNA reads TGTGCCAGCAGCCACGGACAGTTCTCTGGGGCCAACGTCCTGACTTTC. Translating it yields CASSHGQFSGANVLTF.

V gene TRBV30 combines with J gene TRBJ1-3; the match to TRBD1 covers 8 bases. Trimming removed 2 bases from V and 2 bases from J; junction bases left unmatched: 2. Germline values: CDR1 GTSNPN, CDR2 SVGIG (reference sequence). This CDR3 comprises 14 residues. This CDR3 reads CAWSPGQAGNTIYF. The CDR3 DNA follows: TGTGCCTGGAGTCCGGGACAGGCTGGAAACACCATATATTTT.

The chain links TRBV4-3 to TRBJ1-4, with D possibly being TRBD1 (6 bases). CDR1 and CDR2 (germline): LGHNA, YSLEER. The CDR3 contains 15 residues. With 4 bases removed from V and 7 bases from J, the gap between germline ends came to 16 bases. CDR3 sequence reads: CASSRLLQGSEKLFF. CDR3 DNA sequence: TGCGCCAGCAGCCGATTACTACAGGGAAGTGAAAAACTGTTTTTT.

Only one count was recorded for this clone. This rearrangement joins TRBV7-3 to TRBJ2-3; 10 positions match TRBD2. V was clipped by 5 bases and J by 0 bases; unmatched bases: 11. The CDR3 has 18 amino acids. In germline, CDR1 is SGHTA, CDR2 FQGTGA. Here the CDR3 DNA reads TGTGCCAGCAGCCCCCCCCCGTCTAGCGGGGGTAGCACAGATACGCAGTATTTT. Amino acids: CASSPPPSSGGSTDTQYF.

This sequence joins TRBV9 and TRBJ2-7; D not certain. Germline assignment: CDR1 SGDLS and CDR2 YYNGEE. Trimming left V 0 bases short and J 2 bases short, with 6 bases between. The CDR3 runs 13 residues. In DNA, the CDR3 is TGTGCCAGCAGCGTAGAATCAGCCTACGAGCAGTACTTC. This codes for CASSVESAYEQYF.

The chain joins TRBV6-5 to TRBJ2-1, with 11 bases that match TRBD2. The CDR3 contains 16 residues. CDR1 is MNHEY and CDR2 is SVGAGI in the germline V gene. V lost 4 bases to trimming and J lost 4 bases; unmatched junction nucleotides: 6. The CDR3 nucleotides are TGTGCCAGCAGTTCCCTCCGACTAGCGGGGTACAATGAGCAGTTCTTC. As protein: CASSSLRLAGYNEQFF.

The CDR3 DNA is TGCAGTGTAGGGGGGGATAACACCATATATTTT. Amino acids: CSVGGDNTIYF. The chain has TRBV20-1 and TRBJ1-3; tentatively, D is TRBD1 (6 bases). This CDR3 has 11 amino acids. Looked up from germline, CDR1 is DFQATT and CDR2 is SNEGSKA (reference sequence). V was cut by 7 bases and J by 7 bases, with 11 bases left in between.

This CDR3 is CASSLMAGGATEAFF. CDR3 DNA: TGTGCCAGCAGCTTAATGGCAGGGGGCGCCACTGAAGCTTTCTTT. The gene calls are TRBV7-6 and TRBJ1-1, with 8 bases aligning to TRBD1. Germline lookup yields CDR1 SGHVS and CDR2 FNYEAQ. V lost 2 bases and J lost 4; bases outside the gene matches: 6. The CDR3 loop spans 15 amino acids.

In DNA, the CDR3 is TGCAGCGTTGAAGCCAGACAGGGGGCAGGTGAAAAACTGTTTTTT. Amino acid sequence: CSVEARQGAGEKLFF. The chain combines TRBV29-1 with TRBJ1-4; 10 bases fit TRBD1. V shed 1 base and J 7 bases; nucleotides not matched to a gene: 6. The CDR3 is 15 residues long. Per the germline V gene, CDR1 is SQVTM and CDR2 is ANQGSEA.

The chain links TRBV19 to TRBJ2-6; tentatively, D is TRBD2 (7 bases). V was clipped by 5 bases and J by 0 bases, with 14 bases between them. Per germline, CDR1 LNHDA and CDR2 SQIVND (reference sequence). The CDR3 extends over 17 amino acids. The CDR3 protein is CASSDPRGGSGANVLTF. The CDR3 DNA is TGTGCCAGTAGTGACCCGAGGGGGGGCTCTGGGGCCAACGTCCTGACTTTC.

The chain uses TRBV7-9 and TRBJ2-3, with 9 bases that match TRBD1. Germline CDR1 and CDR2: SEHNR and FQNEAQ (reference sequence). J gave up 3 bases and V 1 base, and 2 bases lay outside the gene matches. The CDR3 is made up of 15 amino acids. CDR3 residues: CASSLGTGDTDTQYF. The CDR3 coding sequence is TGTGCCAGCAGCTTAGGGACAGGGGATACAGATACGCAGTATTTT.

This chain links TRBV7-2 with TRBJ2-7; TRBD2 matches 7 bases. Germline values: CDR1 SGHTA, CDR2 FQGNSA. Trimming at V came to 5 bases and at J to 0 bases, leaving 7 bases not matched to a gene. CDR3 length: 15 amino acids. The CDR3 loop is CASSRTRTSSYEQYF. CDR3 nucleotides: TGTGCCAGCAGCAGGACTAGAACCTCCTCCTACGAGCAGTACTTC.

This clone was seen only once. The rearrangement links TRBV5-1 to TRBJ2-7, with 16 bases matching TRBD2. The length of the CDR3 is 18 residues. Trimming removed 3 bases from V and 0 bases from J; junction bases left unmatched: 6. Germline CDR1 is SGHRS and CDR2 is YFSETQ. The DNA of the CDR3 is TGCGCCAGCAGCTCTCCGGGACTAGCGGGGGGGAGCTCCTACGAGCAGTACTTC. It yields the protein CASSSPGLAGGSSYEQYF. Full variable domain (outside the CDR3, taken from reference TRBV5-1 and TRBJ2-7): KAGVTQTPRYLIKTRGQQVTLSCSPISGHRSVSWYQQTPGQGLQFLFEYFSETQRNKGNFPGRFSGRQFSNSRSEMNVSTLELGDSALYLCASSSPGLAGGSSYEQYFGPGTRLTVT.

This clone was seen a single time. The J gene is TRBJ2-6, the V gene TRBV7-2; D unresolved. Trimming removed 1 base from V and 0 bases from J, with 4 bases in between. CDR1 and CDR2 (germline): SGHTA, FQGNSA. The CDR3 has 15 amino acids. The CDR3: CASSLGASGANVLTF. The CDR3 coding sequence is TGTGCCAGCAGCTTAGGAGCCTCTGGGGCCAACGTCCTGACTTTC.

The chain carries TRBV11-3 and TRBJ1-3, with a weak D call TRBD1 (5 bases). The length of the CDR3 is 12 residues. Germline CDR1 is SGHNT and CDR2 is YENEEA. V was shortened by 0 bases and J by 10 bases, with 7 bases between the two germline ends. Here the CDR3 DNA reads TGTGCCAGCAGCTTAGAAACAGGAACCATATATTTT. It yields the protein CASSLETGTIYF.

This clone occurred once. The gene calls are TRBV4-1 and TRBJ2-5; TRBD1 matches at 11 bases. Trimming at V came to 3 bases and at J to 4 bases, leaving 4 bases not matched to a gene. Germline V CDR1 and CDR2: MGHRA, YSYEKL. The CDR3 totals 15 residues. The CDR3 nucleotides read TGCGCCAGCAGCCAGGCCGGGACAGGGGGAGAGACCCAGTACTTC. It codes for CASSQAGTGGETQYF.